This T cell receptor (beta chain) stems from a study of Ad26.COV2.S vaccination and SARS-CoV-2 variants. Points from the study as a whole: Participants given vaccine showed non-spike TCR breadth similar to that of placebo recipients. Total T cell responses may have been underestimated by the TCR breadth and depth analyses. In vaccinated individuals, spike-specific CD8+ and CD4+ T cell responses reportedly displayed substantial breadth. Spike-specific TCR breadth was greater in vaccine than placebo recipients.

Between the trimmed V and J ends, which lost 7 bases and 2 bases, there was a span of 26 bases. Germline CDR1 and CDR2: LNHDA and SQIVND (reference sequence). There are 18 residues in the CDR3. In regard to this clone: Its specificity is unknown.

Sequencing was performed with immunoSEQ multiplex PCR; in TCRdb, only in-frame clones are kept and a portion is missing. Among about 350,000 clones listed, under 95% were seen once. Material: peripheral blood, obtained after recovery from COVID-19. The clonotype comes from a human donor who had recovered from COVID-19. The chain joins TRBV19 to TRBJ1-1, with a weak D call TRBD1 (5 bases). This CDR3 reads CASKEFGTDGFLNTEAFF. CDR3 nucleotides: TGTGCCAGTAAAGAATTTGGGACCGACGGATTCTTAAACACTGAAGCTTTCTTT.